This entry concerns a single T cell receptor beta chain. This specimen comes from a study of blood T cell repertoires in COVID-19. On the study more broadly: Specimens from acute and convalescent COVID-19 originated in the United States, Italy and Spain. In each case, the material was cDNA or gDNA derived from T cells, B-cell-depleted T cells, or PBMCs.

Trimming took 0 bases from V and 8 from J, leaving 14 bases between them. CDR1 is SGHKS, CDR2 YYEKEE, per germline (reference sequence). The CDR3 runs 14 residues. As processed by the authors: Amplification from reference gene primers served as the basis for estimated nucleated cell counts. Assay: immunoSEQ multiplex PCR; the TCRdb copy retains only in-frame clones and omits some. That table supplies the V and J calls and clone size; D and trimming were determined from the DNA. Of over 80,000 clones detected, about 90% appear once; the ten largest clones hold nearly 20%. The TCR originated in a human donor in a cohort sampled during active COVID-19. The rearrangement links TRBV5-5 to TRBJ1-2, with D perhaps matching TRBD1 (6 bases). The sample consisted of peripheral blood. CDR3 DNA: TGTGCCAGCAGCTTGGGTCCGGGACAACAGGGCTACACCTTC. Residues: CASSLGPGQQGYTF.